What follows describes a single T cell receptor beta chain. Measured with immunoSEQ multiplex PCR; TCRdb has only the in-frame clones, and not every one. Here the sample spans millions of clones, 80% to 95% being singletons. The length of the CDR3 is 14 residues. The V gene's germline CDR1 is MDHEN and CDR2 SYDVKM. V was shortened by 0 bases and J by 0 bases, with 5 bases between the two germline ends. This record belongs to a study of shared clonotypes between healthy human individuals. The sample comprised naive CD4+ T cells from PBMCs. Subset denoted: CD45RA+ positively selected. The rearrangement uses TRBV28 and TRBJ1-2; unclear D gene. This receptor was taken from a man aged 18 to 30 in good health. Some clones in this sample may be carry-over from other donors' samples. The CDR3, as DNA: TGTGCCAGCAGTTTATGGGGTACTAACTATGGCTACACCTTC. Residues: CASSLWGTNYGYTF.